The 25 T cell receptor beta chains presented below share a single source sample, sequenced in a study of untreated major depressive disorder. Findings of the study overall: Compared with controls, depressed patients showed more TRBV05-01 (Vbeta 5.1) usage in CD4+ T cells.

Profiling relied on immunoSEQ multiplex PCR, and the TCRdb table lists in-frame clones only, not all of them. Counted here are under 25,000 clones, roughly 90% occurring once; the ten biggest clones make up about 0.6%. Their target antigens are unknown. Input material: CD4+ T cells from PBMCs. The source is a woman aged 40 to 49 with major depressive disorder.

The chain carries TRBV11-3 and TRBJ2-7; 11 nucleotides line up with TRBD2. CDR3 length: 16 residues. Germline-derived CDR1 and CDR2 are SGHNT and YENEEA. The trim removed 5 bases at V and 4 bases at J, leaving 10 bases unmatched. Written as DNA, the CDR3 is TGTGCCAGCAGCCCCGCCACTAGCGGGGGTTGGTACGAGCAGTACTTC. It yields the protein CASSPATSGGWYEQYF.

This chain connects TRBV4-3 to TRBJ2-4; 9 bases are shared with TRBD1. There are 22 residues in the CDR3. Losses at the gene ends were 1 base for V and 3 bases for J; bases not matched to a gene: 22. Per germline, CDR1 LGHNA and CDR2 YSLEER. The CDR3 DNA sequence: TGCGCCAGCAGCCAAGGAGTAGGACGAAGTCCCTTCGGGACAGGGTTCAAAAACATTCAGTACTTC. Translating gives CASSQGVGRSPFGTGFKNIQYF.

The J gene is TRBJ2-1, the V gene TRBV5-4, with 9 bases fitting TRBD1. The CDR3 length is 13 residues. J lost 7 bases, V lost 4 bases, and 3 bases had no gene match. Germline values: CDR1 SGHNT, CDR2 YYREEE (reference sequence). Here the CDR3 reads CASSLTGGNEQFF. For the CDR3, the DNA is TGTGCCAGCAGCCTGACAGGGGGAAATGAGCAGTTCTTC.

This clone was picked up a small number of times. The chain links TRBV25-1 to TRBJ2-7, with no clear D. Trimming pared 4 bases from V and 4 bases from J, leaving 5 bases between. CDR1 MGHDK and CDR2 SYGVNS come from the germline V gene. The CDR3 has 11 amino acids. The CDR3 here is CASSAPYEQYF. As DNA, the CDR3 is TGTGCCAGCAGTGCACCATACGAGCAGTACTTC.

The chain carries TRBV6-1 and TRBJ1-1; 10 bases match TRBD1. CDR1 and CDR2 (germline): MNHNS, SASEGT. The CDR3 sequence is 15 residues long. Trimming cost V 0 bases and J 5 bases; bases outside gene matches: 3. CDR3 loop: CASSEAWGQGTEAFF. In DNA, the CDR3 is TGTGCCAGCAGTGAAGCGTGGGGACAGGGGACTGAAGCTTTCTTT.

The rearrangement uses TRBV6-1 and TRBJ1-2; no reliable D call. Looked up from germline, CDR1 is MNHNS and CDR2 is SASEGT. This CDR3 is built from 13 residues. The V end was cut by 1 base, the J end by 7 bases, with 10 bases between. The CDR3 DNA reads TGTGCCAGCAGTGAAGTATGGGAGGGTGGCTACACCTTC. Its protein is CASSEVWEGGYTF.

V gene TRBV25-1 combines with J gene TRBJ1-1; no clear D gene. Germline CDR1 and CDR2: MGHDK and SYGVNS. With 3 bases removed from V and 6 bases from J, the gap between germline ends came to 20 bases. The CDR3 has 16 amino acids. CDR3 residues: CASSDNKVSRTAEAFF. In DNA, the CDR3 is TGTGCCAGCAGTGATAACAAGGTTTCCAGGACGGCTGAAGCTTTCTTT. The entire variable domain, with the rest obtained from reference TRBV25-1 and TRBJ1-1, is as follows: EADIYQTPRYLVIGTGKKITLECSQTMGHDKMYWYQQDPGMELHLIHYSYGVNSTEKGDLSSESTVSRIRTEHFPLTLESARPSHTSQYLCASSDNKVSRTAEAFFGQGTRLTVV.

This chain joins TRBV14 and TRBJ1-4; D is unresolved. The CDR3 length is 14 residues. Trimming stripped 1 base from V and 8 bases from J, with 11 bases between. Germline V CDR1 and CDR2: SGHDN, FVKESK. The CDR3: CASSQGFGREKLFF. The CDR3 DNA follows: TGTGCCAGCAGCCAAGGGTTCGGGCGGGAAAAACTGTTTTTT. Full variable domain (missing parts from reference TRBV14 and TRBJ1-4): EAGVTQFPSHSVIEKGQTVTLRCDPISGHDNLYWYRRVMGKEIKFLLHFVKESKQDESGMPNNRFLAERTGGTYSTLKVQPAELEDSGVYFCASSQGFGREKLFFGSGTQLSVL.

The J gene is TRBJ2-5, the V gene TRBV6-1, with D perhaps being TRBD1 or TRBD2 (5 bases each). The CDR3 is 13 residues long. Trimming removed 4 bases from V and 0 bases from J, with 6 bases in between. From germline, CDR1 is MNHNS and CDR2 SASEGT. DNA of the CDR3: TGTGCCAGCAGTGTGGGGGACCAAGAGACCCAGTACTTC. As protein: CASSVGDQETQYF.

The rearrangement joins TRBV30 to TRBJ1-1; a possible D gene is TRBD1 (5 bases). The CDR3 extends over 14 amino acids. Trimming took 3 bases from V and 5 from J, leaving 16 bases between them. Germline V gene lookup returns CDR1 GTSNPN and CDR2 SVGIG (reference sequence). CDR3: CAWRPGPMGTEAFF. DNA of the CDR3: TGTGCCTGGAGGCCAGGGCCGATGGGAACTGAAGCTTTCTTT. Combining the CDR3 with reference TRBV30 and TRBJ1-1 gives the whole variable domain SQTIHQWPATLVQPVGSPLSLECTVEGTSNPNLYWYRQAAGRGLQLLFYSVGIGQISSEVPQNLSASRPQDRQFILSSKKLLLSDSGFYLCAWRPGPMGTEAFFGQGTRLTVV.

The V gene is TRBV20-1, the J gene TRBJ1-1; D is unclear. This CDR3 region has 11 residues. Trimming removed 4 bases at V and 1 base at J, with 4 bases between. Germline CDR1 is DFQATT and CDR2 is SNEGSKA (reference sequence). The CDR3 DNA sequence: TGCAGTGCTAATCAGAACACTGAAGCTTTCTTT. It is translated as CSANQNTEAFF.

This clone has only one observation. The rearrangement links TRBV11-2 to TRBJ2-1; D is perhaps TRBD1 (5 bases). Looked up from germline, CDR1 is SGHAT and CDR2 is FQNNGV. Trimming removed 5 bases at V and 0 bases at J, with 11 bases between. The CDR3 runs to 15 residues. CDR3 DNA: TGTGCCAGCAGCATTGACAGTAGCTCCTACAATGAGCAGTTCTTC. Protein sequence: CASSIDSSSYNEQFF.

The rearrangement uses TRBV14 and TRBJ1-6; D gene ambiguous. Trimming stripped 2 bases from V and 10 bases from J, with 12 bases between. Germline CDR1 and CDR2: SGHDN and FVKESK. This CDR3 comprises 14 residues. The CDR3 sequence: CASSQFWAGSPLHF. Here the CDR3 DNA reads TGTGCCAGCAGCCAATTTTGGGCAGGATCACCCCTCCACTTT. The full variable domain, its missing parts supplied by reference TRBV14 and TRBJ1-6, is EAGVTQFPSHSVIEKGQTVTLRCDPISGHDNLYWYRRVMGKEIKFLLHFVKESKQDESGMPNNRFLAERTGGTYSTLKVQPAELEDSGVYFCASSQFWAGSPLHFGNGTRLTVT.

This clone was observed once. CDR3 in amino acids: CASGQQGSGANVLTF. CDR3 bases: TGCGCCAGCGGACAACAGGGGAGTGGAGCCAACGTCCTGACTTTC. The chain joins TRBV4-1 to TRBJ2-6, with 7 bases identical to TRBD1. This CDR3 has 15 amino acids. Germline assignment: CDR1 MGHRA and CDR2 YSYEKL. Germline trimming cut 8 bases from V and 7 bases from J; bases unmatched to any gene: 11.

DNA for the CDR3: TGTGCCAGCAGCGTAGCTAAAGCAGATACGCAGTATTTT. Protein sequence: CASSVAKADTQYF. This rearrangement joins TRBV9 to TRBJ2-3; D remains ambiguous. Germline loops: CDR1 SGDLS, CDR2 YYNGEE. The CDR3 runs to 13 residues. Between the trimmed V and J ends, which lost 0 bases and 4 bases, there was a span of 6 bases.

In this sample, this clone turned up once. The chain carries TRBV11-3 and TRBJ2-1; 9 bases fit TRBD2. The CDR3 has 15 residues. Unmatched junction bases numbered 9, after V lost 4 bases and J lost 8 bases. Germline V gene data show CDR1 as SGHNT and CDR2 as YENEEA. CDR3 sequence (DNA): TGTGCCAGCAGCTACCTTAGCGGGAGTAAGGATGAGCAGTTCTTC. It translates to CASSYLSGSKDEQFF.

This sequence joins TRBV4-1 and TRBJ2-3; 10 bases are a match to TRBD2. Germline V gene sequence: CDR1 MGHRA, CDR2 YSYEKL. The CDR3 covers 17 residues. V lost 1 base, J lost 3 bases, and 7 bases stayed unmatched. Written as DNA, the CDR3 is TGCGCCAGCAGCCAAGGCCTTGGACTAGCGGCTACAGATACGCAGTATTTT. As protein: CASSQGLGLAATDTQYF.

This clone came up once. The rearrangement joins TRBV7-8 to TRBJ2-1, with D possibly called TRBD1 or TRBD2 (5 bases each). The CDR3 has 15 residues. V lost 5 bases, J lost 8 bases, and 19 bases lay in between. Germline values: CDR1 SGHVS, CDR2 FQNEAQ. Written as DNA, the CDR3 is TGTGCCAGCAGCAGACCTTGGGGGAAGGGCTATGAGCAGTTCTTC. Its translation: CASSRPWGKGYEQFF.

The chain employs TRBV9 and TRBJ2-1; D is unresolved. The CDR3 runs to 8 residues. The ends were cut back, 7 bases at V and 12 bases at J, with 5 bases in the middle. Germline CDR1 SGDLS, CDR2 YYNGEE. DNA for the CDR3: TGTGCCAGCGATAGGCAGTTCTTC. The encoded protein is CASDRQFF.

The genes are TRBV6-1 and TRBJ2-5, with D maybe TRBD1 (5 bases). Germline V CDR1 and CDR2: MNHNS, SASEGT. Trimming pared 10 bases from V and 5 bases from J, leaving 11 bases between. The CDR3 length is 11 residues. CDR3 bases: TGTGCCATTAGGGGTGCTGAGACCCAGTACTTC. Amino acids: CAIRGAETQYF.

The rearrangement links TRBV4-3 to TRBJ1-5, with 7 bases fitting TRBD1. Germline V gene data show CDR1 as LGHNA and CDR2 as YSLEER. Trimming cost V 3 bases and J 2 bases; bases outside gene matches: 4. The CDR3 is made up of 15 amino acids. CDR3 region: CASSQETGRNQPQHF. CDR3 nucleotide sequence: TGCGCCAGCAGCCAGGAGACAGGGCGCAATCAGCCCCAGCATTTT.

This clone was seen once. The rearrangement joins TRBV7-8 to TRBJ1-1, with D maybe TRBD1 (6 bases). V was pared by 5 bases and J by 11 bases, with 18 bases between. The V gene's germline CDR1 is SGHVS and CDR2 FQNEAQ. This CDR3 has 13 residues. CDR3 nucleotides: TGTGCCAGCAGCGGACGGACAGAAGGTTGGGCTTTCTTT. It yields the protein CASSGRTEGWAFF.

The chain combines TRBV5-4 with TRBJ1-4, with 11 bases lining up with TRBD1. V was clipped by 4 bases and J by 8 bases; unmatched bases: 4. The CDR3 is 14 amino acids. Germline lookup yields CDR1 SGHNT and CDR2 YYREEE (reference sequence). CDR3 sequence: CASSMGTGGEKLFF. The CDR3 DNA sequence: TGTGCCAGCAGCATGGGGACAGGGGGAGAAAAACTGTTTTTT.

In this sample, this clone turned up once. The CDR3: CASSPGTGARLNTIYF. The CDR3 region has the DNA TGCGCCAGCAGTCCTGGGACGGGGGCCCGATTAAACACCATATATTTT. V and J are TRBV5-1 and TRBJ1-3, with a possible D match to TRBD1 (6 bases). The V and J ends lost 5 bases and 6 bases respectively, with 21 bases between them. CDR3 size: 16 residues. Germline CDR1 reads SGHRS; CDR2 reads YFSETQ.

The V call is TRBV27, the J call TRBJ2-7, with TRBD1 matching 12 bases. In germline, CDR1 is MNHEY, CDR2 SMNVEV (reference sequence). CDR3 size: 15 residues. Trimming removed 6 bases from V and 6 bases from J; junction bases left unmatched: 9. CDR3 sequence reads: CASRGRDRGLSEQYF. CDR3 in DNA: TGTGCCAGCAGGGGTAGGGACAGGGGGCTCAGCGAGCAGTACTTC.